One and the same sample provided the 25 T cell receptor beta chains below, sequenced in a study of regulatory T cells in long-lasting Graves disease. Time point meaning: newly diagnosed GD, antithyroid drugs for less than 3 months. Researchers made the TCR library from RNA that was extracted from PBMCs. iRepertoire HTBI primers and Arm-PCR of CDR3 regions built TCR beta libraries. Each CDR3 protein is one row after TCRdb ran MiXCR on the multiplex PCR reads. The sample contains more than 400,000 distinct CDR3 sequences, roughly 16% of which appear only once. The same sample was also studied in work on T cells in Graves' hyperthyroidism and ophthalmopathy.

Sequencing used peripheral blood mononuclear cells (PBMCs), obtained at new diagnosis, from a patient treated with antithyroid drugs. These receptors came from a man aged 35 to 55 with Graves disease.

This clonotype occurred many times. The chain joins TRBV28 to TRBJ2-3; 11 bases map to TRBD1. Trimming took 6 bases from V and 4 from J; bases not matched to a gene: 9. The CDR3 contains 16 residues. CDR1 and CDR2 from the germline V gene are MDHEN and SYDVKM. In DNA form, the CDR3 reads TGTGCCAGCAGCGCCGGGACAGGGGGTCTGGCAGATACGCAGTATTTT. Translating gives CASSAGTGGLADTQYF.

This clonotype was counted many times. V is TRBV20-1 and J is TRBJ2-7; D not certain. Germline V gene lookup returns CDR1 DFQATT and CDR2 SNEGSKA (reference sequence). V was trimmed by 3 bases and J by 3 bases, leaving 18 bases between them. The CDR3 loop spans 15 amino acids. The CDR3 DNA follows: TGCAGTGCTAGTCTTCAGTCCCCTCCCGACTACGAGCAGTACTTC. It specifies CSASLQSPPDYEQYF.

This clonotype has ten or more counts. The rearrangement joins TRBV18 to TRBJ2-1; the D gene is possibly TRBD2 (6 bases). The CDR3 length is 14 residues. V gave up 3 bases and J gave up 5 bases, with 11 bases separating them. CDR1 is KGHSH and CDR2 is LQKENI in the germline V gene. As DNA, the CDR3 is TGTGCCAGCTCACCCACACTAGCAAACAATGAGCAGTTCTTC. Amino acid sequence: CASSPTLANNEQFF. The full variable domain, in which reference TRBV18 and TRBJ2-1 provide the parts outside the CDR3, is NAGVMQNPRHLVRRRGQEARLRCSPMKGHSHVYWYRQLPEEGLKFMVYLQKENIIDESGMPKERFSAEFPKEGPSILRIQQVVRGDSAAYFCASSPTLANNEQFFGPGTRLTVL.

With regard to this clonotype: A read error may explain this, as a much larger clone is one base away. The conserved final phenylalanine or tryptophan is absent from the CDR3, which likely points to a read error. J is TRBJ2-7 and V is TRBV28; unclear D gene. CDR1 and CDR2 from the germline V gene are MDHEN and SYDVKM. The CDR3 is made up of 14 amino acids. V was cut by 5 bases and J by 4 bases, with 15 bases left in between. This chain's CDR3 is CASSTVKKRYEQYL. In DNA form, the CDR3 reads TGTGCCAGCAGTACCGTGAAAAAACGGTACGAGCAGTACCTC.

The J gene is TRBJ2-3, the V gene TRBV11-2; 7 bases are a match to TRBD2. Germline V gene sequence: CDR1 SGHAT, CDR2 FQNNGV. V dropped 0 bases and J dropped 1; count of bases not matched to a gene: 10. CDR3 length: 18 amino acids. CDR3 region: CASSLDLRVAGRTDTQYF. CDR3 sequence (DNA): TGTGCCAGCAGCTTAGATCTGCGGGTAGCGGGCCGCACAGATACGCAGTATTTT.

The chain uses TRBV5-1 and TRBJ2-2; 9 nucleotides align to TRBD1. This CDR3 has 16 amino acids. Germline trimming cut 0 bases from V and 5 bases from J; bases unmatched to any gene: 5. Germline assignment: CDR1 SGHRS and CDR2 YFSETQ. In nucleotides, the CDR3 is TGCGCCAGCAGCTTGGCCTGGGACAGGGAAACCGGGGAGCTGTTTTTT. Translation: CASSLAWDRETGELFF.

The sample holds many counts of this clonotype. The J gene is TRBJ2-1, the V gene TRBV2; the D is unclear. Germline V gene data show CDR1 as SNHLY and CDR2 as FYNNEI. V shed 6 bases and J shed 0 bases, with 12 bases lying between them. The CDR3 totals 15 residues. The CDR3: CASSVGPSSYNEQFF. The CDR3 DNA reads as TGTGCCAGCAGCGTCGGCCCTAGCTCCTACAATGAGCAGTTCTTC.

This clonotype was counted a few times. V is TRBV6-1 and J is TRBJ2-7, with 11 bases aligning to TRBD1. The germline gives CDR1 MNHNS, CDR2 SASEGT. This CDR3 is 16 amino acids long. V gave up 5 bases and J gave up 3 bases; unmatched junction bases: 9. This CDR3 reads CASSPQDRGRIYEQYF. Written as DNA, the CDR3 is TGTGCCAGCAGTCCCCAGGACAGGGGGCGCATCTACGAGCAGTACTTC.

This clonotype was seen repeatedly, ten times or more. In nucleotides, the CDR3 is TGCGGAGTCGGGCAGGGTGCCTCCTACGAGCAGTACTTC. It codes for CGVGQGASYEQYF. The chain couples TRBV20-1 to TRBJ2-7, with D tentatively TRBD1 (5 bases). CDR1 and CDR2 from the germline V gene are DFQATT and SNEGSKA (reference sequence). The CDR3 runs to 13 residues.

This clonotype was recorded at least ten times. The chain joins TRBV28 to TRBJ2-7; D unresolved. V was clipped by 4 bases and J by 3 bases, with 7 bases between them. CDR1 MDHEN and CDR2 SYDVKM come from the germline V gene. This CDR3 is built from 12 residues. The chain's CDR3 is CASSWQNYEQYF. CDR3 bases: TGTGCCAGCAGTTGGCAGAACTACGAGCAGTACTTC. Full variable domain (rest looked up from reference TRBV28 and TRBJ2-7): DVKVTQSSRYLVKRTGEKVFLECVQDMDHENMFWYRQDPGLGLRLIYFSYDVKMKEKGDIPEGYSVSREKKERFSLILESASTNQTSMYLCASSWQNYEQYFGPGTRLTVT.

In its sample, this clonotype was seen a few times. In nucleotides, the CDR3 is TGTGCCAGCTCCCCGGGACATAAAGAGACCCAGTACTTC. Amino acids: CASSPGHKETQYF. The chain has TRBV18 and TRBJ2-5; TRBD1 might be the D (6 bases). Germline V lookup: CDR1 KGHSH, CDR2 LQKENI. Trimming took 6 bases from V and 3 from J, leaving 11 bases between them. The CDR3 is made up of 13 amino acids.

This clonotype was counted many times. V gene TRBV28 combines with J gene TRBJ2-7; maybe TRBD1 (5 bases). Trimming took off 6 bases at V and 9 bases at J, with 12 bases between the two ends. CDR1 is MDHEN, CDR2 SYDVKM, per germline. The CDR3 sequence is 11 residues long. CDR3 sequence: CASSPGLGQYF. As DNA, the CDR3 is TGTGCCAGCAGCCCAGGGTTGGGGCAGTACTTC.

The CDR3 is CASSQGARSTDTQYF. The CDR3 bases are TGCGCCAGCAGCCAAGGGGCTAGGAGCACAGATACGCAGTATTTT. This chain uses TRBV4-1 with TRBJ2-3; D is unclear. Germline V gene data show CDR1 as MGHRA and CDR2 as YSYEKL. The CDR3 is 15 amino acids. Trimming removed 1 base at V and 0 bases at J, with 8 bases between.

The rearrangement links TRBV14 to TRBJ2-2, with 7 nucleotides matching TRBD2. The CDR3 contains 14 residues. CDR1 and CDR2 from the germline V gene are SGHDN and FVKESK. The V gene end was trimmed by 1 base and the J gene end by 8 bases; junction bases not matched to a gene: 4. CDR3 bases: TGTGCCAGCAGCCAAGTTGGACTAGGTGGGGAGCTGTTTTTT. Amino acid sequence: CASSQVGLGGELFF.

The J gene is TRBJ2-1, the V gene TRBV29-1; D may be TRBD1 (7 bases). Between the trimmed V and J ends, which lost 8 bases and 7 bases, there was a span of 15 bases. There are 12 residues in the CDR3. Germline lookup yields CDR1 SQVTM and CDR2 ANQGSEA. CDR3 in amino acids: CSLLADRNEQFF. CDR3 in DNA: TGCAGCTTGTTAGCGGACAGGAATGAGCAGTTCTTC.

This clonotype was recorded at least ten times. The genes are TRBV11-2 and TRBJ2-1; 12 positions match TRBD2. CDR1 SGHAT and CDR2 FQNNGV come from the germline V gene. The CDR3 has 15 amino acids. V lost 4 bases and J lost 7; bases outside the gene matches: 5. The CDR3 spells CASSSWTSGVNEQFF. In nucleotides, the CDR3 is TGTGCCAGCAGCTCCTGGACTAGCGGGGTTAATGAGCAGTTCTTC.

This clonotype was seen repeatedly, ten times or more. The J gene is TRBJ1-2, the V gene TRBV20-1; a weak D match, TRBD1 (6 bases). V was cut by 3 bases and J by 1 base, with 12 bases left in between. Germline assignment: CDR1 DFQATT and CDR2 SNEGSKA (reference sequence). The CDR3 has 14 residues. The CDR3 reads CSASGQGHNYGYTF. Here the CDR3 DNA reads TGCAGTGCTAGCGGGCAGGGGCATAACTATGGCTACACCTTC.

The chain combines TRBV28 with TRBJ2-1; 9 bases are shared with TRBD1. V lost 7 bases to trimming and J lost 6 bases; unmatched junction nucleotides: 7. CDR3 length: 14 residues. Germline V CDR1 and CDR2: MDHEN, SYDVKM. CDR3 sequence (DNA): TGTGCCAGCACTCTGGACAGGGGAGGCAATGAGCAGTTCTTC. It is translated as CASTLDRGGNEQFF.

V and J are TRBV10-3 and TRBJ1-5, with a weak D call TRBD1 (5 bases). The CDR3 covers 13 residues. V was cut by 5 bases and J by 1 base, with 6 bases left in between. The germline gives CDR1 ENHRY, CDR2 SYGVKD. CDR3 protein: CAISRDSNQPQHF. In nucleotides, the CDR3 is TGTGCCATCAGTCGGGACAGCAATCAGCCCCAGCATTTT.

This clonotype was recorded many times. V gene TRBV7-9 combines with J gene TRBJ2-1; 9 bases agree with TRBD2. Germline CDR1 SEHNR, CDR2 FQNEAQ (reference sequence). The CDR3 is made up of 15 amino acids. The V segment lost 5 bases and the J segment 0 bases; nucleotides outside the gene matches: 2. The CDR3 coding sequence is TGTGCCAGCAGCGATAGCGGGAGCTCCTACAATGAGCAGTTCTTC. It specifies CASSDSGSSYNEQFF. Based on the CDR3 plus reference TRBV7-9 and TRBJ2-1, the full variable domain is DTGVSQNPRHKITKRGQNVTFRCDPISEHNRLYWYRQTLGQGPEFLTYFQNEAQLEKSRLLSDRFSAERPKGSFSTLEIQRTEQGDSAMYLCASSDSGSSYNEQFFGPGTRLTVL.

This clonotype was found many times. The J gene is TRBJ2-1, the V gene TRBV11-2; D not resolved. CDR1 and CDR2 (germline): SGHAT, FQNNGV. The CDR3 loop spans 15 amino acids. V lost 5 bases and J lost 7, with 18 bases in between. CDR3 in amino acids: CASSPPVPGRNEQFF. The DNA of the CDR3 is TGTGCCAGCAGCCCCCCGGTCCCGGGCCGAAATGAGCAGTTCTTC.

The sample holds a few counts of this clonotype. The chain combines TRBV5-1 with TRBJ2-4, with D possibly matching TRBD2 (6 bases). Trimming left V 4 bases short and J 3 bases short, with 11 bases between. Germline V gives CDR1 SGHRS, CDR2 YFSETQ. The CDR3 contains 14 residues. CDR3 sequence reads: CASSPGLNKNIQYF. The CDR3 nucleotides are TGCGCCAGCAGCCCGGGACTCAACAAAAACATTCAGTACTTC.

Only a few counts were recorded for this clonotype. This sequence joins TRBV11-1 and TRBJ2-7; TRBD2 aligns across 13 bases. Germline V gives CDR1 SGHAT, CDR2 FQDESV (reference sequence). This CDR3 region has 15 residues. V lost 3 bases and J lost 4; bases outside the gene matches: 3. CDR3 bases: TGTGCCAGCAGCTTTTTGACTAGCGGGAGGTACGAGCAGTACTTC. This sequence encodes CASSFLTSGRYEQYF.

This clonotype occurred a few times. The rearrangement joins TRBV6-2 or TRBV6-3 to TRBJ2-7; 11 bases agree with TRBD1. The CDR3 has 15 amino acids. Germline lookup yields CDR1 MNHEY and CDR2 SVGEGT. V lost 5 bases, J lost 5 bases, and 8 bases stayed unmatched. DNA of the CDR3: TGTGCCAGCAGTATCCGGACAGGGGGCTTACACGAGCAGTACTTC. Its translation: CASSIRTGGLHEQYF.

There are a few counts of this clonotype. The rearrangement links TRBV27 to TRBJ2-7; 8 bases line up with TRBD2. The germline V gene encodes CDR1 MNHEY and CDR2 SMNVEV (reference sequence). CDR3 size: 11 residues. Losses at the gene ends were 7 bases for V and 6 bases for J; bases not matched to a gene: 2. CDR3 loop: CASTGRGEQYF. CDR3 nucleotide sequence: TGTGCCAGCACCGGGAGGGGCGAGCAGTACTTC.